Only a few counts were recorded for the clone carrying this T cell receptor beta chain. This specimen comes from a study of T-cell reconstitution after alpha-beta-depleted transplantation in children. Using unique molecular identifiers, the investigators prepared the TCRbeta library. TCRdb fed the PCR reads into MiXCR, producing one record per CDR3 protein. This table holds roughly 590,000 distinct CDR3 sequences, roughly 17% found once. The TCR originated in a human donor who donated a stem cell graft to a child with acute myeloid leukemia. The input for sequencing was PBMCs from the stem cell graft donor, taken from the stem cell graft.

This chain's CDR3 is CASSWADRQETQYF. CDR3 in DNA: TGCGCCAGCAGCTGGGCGGACAGACAAGAGACCCAGTACTTC. The V and J genes are TRBV5-1 and TRBJ2-5, with D tentatively TRBD1 (6 bases). The germline CDR1 and CDR2 sequences are SGHRS and YFSETQ. Trimming left V 3 bases short and J 2 bases short, with 11 bases between. The CDR3 spans 14 residues.